This T cell receptor beta chain came from a study of blood T cell repertoires in COVID-19. Assay: immunoSEQ multiplex PCR; the TCRdb copy retains only in-frame clones and omits some. The data contain under 120,000 clones, around 91% of them singletons. Trimming cost V 2 bases and J 1 base; bases outside gene matches: 3. Germline V lookup: CDR1 SGHNT, CDR2 YYREEE (reference sequence). CDR3 length equals 15 residues. The TCR originated in an elderly woman with acute or convalescent COVID-19. Material for sequencing was peripheral blood. The chain recombines TRBV5-4 with TRBJ2-3; 8 bases are shared with TRBD1. CDR3 coding DNA: TGTGCCAGCAGCTTCTCGACAGGGGGCACAGATACGCAGTATTTT. Its protein product is CASSFSTGGTDTQYF.